This is a list of T cell receptor beta chains from one sample in a study of blood T cell repertoires in COVID-19. Data came from immunoSEQ multiplex PCR; TCRdb stores just in-frame clones and leaves some out. The sample includes around 87,000 clones, over 70% of them seen just once. Source material: peripheral blood. These TCRs come from a woman older than 75 with acute or convalescent COVID-19. Both conserved end residues are part of each CDR3. The D gene is left open where the match is weak. Rows give clone size only sometimes, using once, few, many, or a class for an expanded clone.

CDR3nt	CDR3aa	len	d_gene	abundance	v_gene	j_gene
TGCAGCGGGAGGGGGCCTTTTACTAGCACAGATACGCAGTATTTT	CSGRGPFTSTDTQYF	15	NA	NA	TRBV29-1	TRBJ2-3
TGTGCCAGCTTGGGACAGAGCACCTACAATGAGCAGTTCTTC	CASLGQSTYNEQFF	14	TRBD1	NA	TRBV7-9	TRBJ2-1
TGTGCCAGCAGTTATTTTAAAGGGGGGAACACTGAAGCTTTCTTT	CASSYFKGGNTEAFF	15	NA	NA	TRBV6-6	TRBJ1-1
TGTGCCAGCAGCTCTCCGGGACTAGCGGGGGGAGGGACCAAAAACATTCAGTACTTC	CASSSPGLAGGGTKNIQYF	19	TRBD2	NA	TRBV7-9	TRBJ2-4
TGCGCCAGCAAAAGACTAGCGGGAAAACCCTACAATGAGCAGTTCTTC	CASKRLAGKPYNEQFF	16	TRBD2	NA	TRBV4-1	TRBJ2-1
TGTGCCAGCAGTCTAAGGACAGGCCGCTACGAGCAGTACTTC	CASSLRTGRYEQYF	14	TRBD1	NA	TRBV6-5	TRBJ2-7
TGTGCCAGTAGTATGCCCCAGGCCTACGAGCAGTACTTC	CASSMPQAYEQYF	13	NA	NA	TRBV19	TRBJ2-7
TGTGCCAGCTCAGAATACGGGTCCCTAGCCAAAAACATTCAGTACTTC	CASSEYGSLAKNIQYF	16	NA	NA	TRBV18	TRBJ2-4
TGCGCCAGCAGCCAAGATGTCAGGGACAATGAGCAGTTCTTC	CASSQDVRDNEQFF	14	NA	few	TRBV4-3	TRBJ2-1
TGTGCCAGCAGGGGGCGACAGGGAAATGGAGAGACCCAGTACTTC	CASRGRQGNGETQYF	15	TRBD1	NA	TRBV28	TRBJ2-5
TGCGCCAGCAGCTTGGATCCAGGGGGATACCAGTATGGCTACACCTTC	CASSLDPGGYQYGYTF	16	TRBD1	many	TRBV5-1	TRBJ1-2
TGTGCCAGCAGCTTGGCCCTTTCAGGCCCCTATGGCTACACCTTC	CASSLALSGPYGYTF	15	NA	NA	TRBV5-6	TRBJ1-2
TGTGCCACCGCGGGACAGTATAATTCACCCCTCCACTTT	CATAGQYNSPLHF	13	TRBD1	NA	TRBV15	TRBJ1-6
TGTGCCTGGACTAGCGGGGCTGGGGATACGCAGTATTTT	CAWTSGAGDTQYF	13	TRBD2	few	TRBV30	TRBJ2-3
TGTGCCATCAGCCCGGGACAGGGCCCCAATGAGCAGTTCTTC	CAISPGQGPNEQFF	14	TRBD1	NA	TRBV10-3	TRBJ2-1
TGTGCCTGGAATCAGGGACAAACTAATTCACCCCTCCACTTT	CAWNQGQTNSPLHF	14	NA	NA	TRBV30	TRBJ1-6
TGTGCCAGCATTCAACCAATCACAGGGTATACCAATCAGCCCCAGCATTTT	CASIQPITGYTNQPQHF	17	NA	NA	TRBV28	TRBJ1-5
TGTGCCAGTAGTCCGCAAAGGGAGGTTCCAGATGGCTACACCTTC	CASSPQREVPDGYTF	15	NA	NA	TRBV19	TRBJ1-2
TGTGCCAGCAGCCTCCGGGACAGAAATTCACCCCTCCACTTT	CASSLRDRNSPLHF	14	TRBD1	NA	TRBV16	TRBJ1-6
TGTGCCACCAGCAGAGATAGGAACAGAATGAACACTGAAGCTTTCTTT	CATSRDRNRMNTEAFF	16	NA	NA	TRBV15	TRBJ1-1
TGTGCCAGCAGCTTGGACAGGATTGGTAATTCACCCCTCCACTTT	CASSLDRIGNSPLHF	15	TRBD1	few	TRBV7-8	TRBJ1-6
TGCGCCAGCAGCCCAAGGTGGGGGGGATTGGAAACTAATGAAAAACTGTTTTTT	CASSPRWGGLETNEKLFF	18	NA	NA	TRBV4-1	TRBJ1-4
TGTGCCAGCTCACCATTCGGCCAGGGTCTGTCAGCTTTCTTT	CASSPFGQGLSAFF	14	NA	NA	TRBV18	TRBJ1-1
TGTGCCAGCAGGAGGGCTTGGAACACTGAAGCTTTCTTT	CASRRAWNTEAFF	13	NA	NA	TRBV6-1	TRBJ1-1
TGTGCCAGCAGCAAACTAGCGGATCAAGAGACCCAGTACTTC	CASSKLADQETQYF	14	TRBD2	NA	TRBV5-4	TRBJ2-5
TGTGCCAGCAGTTCTGGGCCCTACGAGCAGTACTTC	CASSSGPYEQYF	12	NA	few	TRBV28	TRBJ2-7
TGTGCCAGCAGCCAGACCACAGGGCGGATCTATGGCTACACCTTC	CASSQTTGRIYGYTF	15	NA	NA	TRBV25-1	TRBJ1-2
TGTGCCAGTCTTCCGGGACACCTCTACGAGCAGTACTTC	CASLPGHLYEQYF	13	NA	NA	TRBV21-1	TRBJ2-7
TGTGCCAGCAGCCAAGGACAGGGGACCAACTATGGCTACACCTTC	CASSQGQGTNYGYTF	15	TRBD1	NA	TRBV4-2	TRBJ1-2
TGTGCCAGCAGCTTACAGGGGGCGGTCGCTGAAGCTTTCTTT	CASSLQGAVAEAFF	14	TRBD1	NA	TRBV7-2	TRBJ1-1
TGTGCCAGTAGTAGCTGGGGAGAGGACGAGCAGTACTTC	CASSSWGEDEQYF	13	NA	NA	TRBV19	TRBJ2-7
TGTGCCAGCAGCGTCACTAGCGGGGGCCTTAATGAGCAGTTCTTC	CASSVTSGGLNEQFF	15	TRBD2	few	TRBV7-2	TRBJ2-1
TGTGCCAGCAGCCACCAATCCACCTACGAGCAGTACTTC	CASSHQSTYEQYF	13	NA	NA	TRBV3-1/TRBV3-2	TRBJ2-7
TGTGCCAGCAGAGGGGCCGGGAGCCCCGGGGAGCTGTTTTTT	CASRGAGSPGELFF	14	NA	NA	TRBV28	TRBJ2-2
TGTGCCAGTAGTATGGATCGACAGGGATATGGCTACACCTTC	CASSMDRQGYGYTF	14	TRBD1	NA	TRBV19	TRBJ1-2
TGTGCCAGCAGTTACGTCGACAGTTTCTACGAGCAGTACTTC	CASSYVDSFYEQYF	14	NA	NA	TRBV6-5	TRBJ2-7
TGTGCCAGCTCACCTAGGACTAGCTCAGATACGCAGTATTTT	CASSPRTSSDTQYF	14	TRBD2	NA	TRBV18	TRBJ2-3
TGCGCCAGCAGCCTGGTTTCGGGGGAAGGCTACACCTTC	CASSLVSGEGYTF	13	NA	NA	TRBV5-1	TRBJ1-2
TGTGCCAGCAGCCCCTACAGGTTAGAGGAGACCCAGTACTTC	CASSPYRLEETQYF	14	NA	NA	TRBV5-6	TRBJ2-5
TGTGCCAGTAGTGCCTCGGACAGGGGAAGCACTGAAGCTTTCTTT	CASSASDRGSTEAFF	15	TRBD1	NA	TRBV19	TRBJ1-1
TGCGCCAGCAGTCAATCGGAGCACGTAGAGACCCAGTACTTC	CASSQSEHVETQYF	14	NA	NA	TRBV23-1	TRBJ2-5
TGTGCCAGCAGCTTAACGACCCCAGCGGGCGGGGGCACTGAAGCTTTCTTT	CASSLTTPAGGGTEAFF	17	NA	NA	TRBV7-3	TRBJ1-1
TGTGCCAGTACGGGACAAGGGGTTAGAACCCAGCATTTT	CASTGQGVRTQHF	13	NA	NA	TRBV19	TRBJ1-5
TGTGCCAGCTCCCCGGACACCTACGAGCAGTACTTC	CASSPDTYEQYF	12	NA	NA	TRBV18	TRBJ2-7
TGTGCCAGCAGCCCCCGGACTAGCGGGAGTTGGAGCACAGATACGCAGTATTTT	CASSPRTSGSWSTDTQYF	18	TRBD2	NA	TRBV27	TRBJ2-3
TGTGCCTGGAGTGTACAACAGGTGGGGAACTCACCCCTCCACTTT	CAWSVQQVGNSPLHF	15	NA	few	TRBV30	TRBJ1-6
TGTGCCAGCTCACCGCGGGGACAGGCTGACTATGGCTACACCTTC	CASSPRGQADYGYTF	15	TRBD1	NA	TRBV18	TRBJ1-2
TGCGCCAGCAGCCCACTGGAGGGGGCGCGAACTGAAGCTTTCTTT	CASSPLEGARTEAFF	15	TRBD1	NA	TRBV4-1	TRBJ1-1
TGTGCCAGCAGCCCGACAGGGATTAATGAAAAACTGTTTTTT	CASSPTGINEKLFF	14	TRBD1	NA	TRBV7-9	TRBJ1-4
TGCGCCAGCAGCGTTGACAGTCCAAGGCAGCCCCAGCATTTT	CASSVDSPRQPQHF	14	NA	NA	TRBV5-1	TRBJ1-5
TGCGCCAGCAGCCAAGTCCGGGACAGCTTAAACACAGATACGCAGTATTTT	CASSQVRDSLNTDTQYF	17	TRBD1	NA	TRBV4-1	TRBJ2-3
TGTGCCAGCAGCTTATCCAGGGACACAGATACGCAGTATTTT	CASSLSRDTDTQYF	14	NA	NA	TRBV7-2	TRBJ2-3
TGTGCCAGCAGCCCAGGACAGGGAGTAGATTCACCCCTCCACTTT	CASSPGQGVDSPLHF	15	TRBD1	NA	TRBV7-2	TRBJ1-6
TGTGCCAGCAGTTTGGACAGGGGAAGAGAAAAACTGTTTTTT	CASSLDRGREKLFF	14	TRBD1	NA	TRBV6-2/TRBV6-3	TRBJ1-4
TGTGCCAGCAGCCCAGAGAGCGGGAGGCTGTACAATGAGCAGTTCTTC	CASSPESGRLYNEQFF	16	TRBD2	few	TRBV3-1/TRBV3-2	TRBJ2-1
TGTGCCAGCAGTCAAATAGCGGGGGGACCCTACGAGCAGTACTTC	CASSQIAGGPYEQYF	15	TRBD2	NA	TRBV11-2	TRBJ2-7
TGTGCCAGCTCACCCCCTGGGAACAGGGGAGAGACCCAGTACTTC	CASSPPGNRGETQYF	15	TRBD1	NA	TRBV18	TRBJ2-5
TGTGCCAGCAGTTCAACAGGGGGCTCTAACTATGGCTACACCTTC	CASSSTGGSNYGYTF	15	TRBD1	NA	TRBV28	TRBJ1-2
TGCGCCAGCAGCCTCCAGGGGGACTATGGCTACACCTTC	CASSLQGDYGYTF	13	TRBD1	NA	TRBV5-1	TRBJ1-2